This TCR beta chain was recorded in a study of lymphopenia after photon versus proton radiotherapy. TCRdb's copy holds only in-frame clones and misses some; the assay was immunoSEQ multiplex PCR. The sample records tens of thousands of clones, 90% being singletons. Germline V gene lookup returns CDR1 SEHNR and CDR2 FQNEAQ (reference sequence). The CDR3 runs to 13 residues. With 5 bases removed from V and 5 bases from J, the gap between germline ends came to 12 bases. The sequences come from peripheral blood, collected from a patient treated with photon-based radiotherapy. This TCR was recovered from a woman aged 45 to 65 with cholangiocarcinoma. This chain joins TRBV7-9 and TRBJ1-2, with D perhaps TRBD1 (5 bases). In DNA form, the CDR3 reads TGTGCCAGCAGCGAGGGGCAGCATTATGGCTACACCTTC. It is translated as CASSEGQHYGYTF.